The clone carrying this T cell receptor (beta chain) was seen a single time. The antigen is unknown. The data belong to a study of OX40 agonist ivuxolimab in advanced cancers. The wider study: Patients received intravenous ivuxolimab every 2 weeks at 0.01 to 10 mg/kg. Earlier treatment with anti-PD-1, anti-PD-L1 or anti-CTLA-4 was permitted, and 30% to 40% had received some.

With baseline, cycle 4 day 1, and cycle 7 day 1 as timepoints, blood was sampled. In germline, CDR1 is SQVTM, CDR2 ANQGSEA. The CDR3 totals 14 residues. Germline trimming cut 5 bases from V and 4 bases from J; bases unmatched to any gene: 6. Study-level results: The authors also found low normalized T-cell clonal expansion in some nonresponders.

The protocol was immunoSEQ multiplex PCR, while the TCRdb copy is restricted to in-frame clones and leaves out a portion. The sample contains some 63,000 clones, over 75% of which appear only once. V and J are TRBV29-1 and TRBJ2-2, with 8 bases that match TRBD2. This TCR derives from an adult with an advanced solid tumor such as melanoma, head and neck, liver or kidney cancer. The material was CD4+ or CD8+ T cells sorted from blood, obtained in a trial of the OX40 agonist ivuxolimab. Here the CDR3 reads CSVNSGRGTGELFF. CDR3 sequence (DNA): TGCAGCGTTAACAGCGGGAGAGGCACCGGGGAGCTGTTTTTT.